This T cell receptor beta chain was identified in a study of T cell responses to AZD1222 COVID-19 vaccine. Study-level background: Whether given at about 4 or about 12 weeks, second doses were pooled. Findings and caveats of the study: Among AZD1222 vaccinees, only five or six were seropositive at baseline. Once two AZD1222 doses were given, Spike-specific TCR breadth and depth went up.

A remark on this clone: Its antigen is as yet unknown.

CDR1 GTSNPN and CDR2 SVGIG come from the germline V gene (reference sequence). V trimming: 5 bases; J trimming: 12 bases; junction bases outside the gene matches: 15. This CDR3 spans 14 amino acids. TCRdb's table, derived via immunoSEQ multiplex PCR, lists solely in-frame clones and lacks some. The repertoire has tens of thousands of clones, around 88% of them found once; the top ten carry 16%. V and J are TRBV30 and TRBJ1-4; TRBD1 matches at 7 bases. The sequencing here drew on peripheral blood, taken on day 0 of AZD1222 vaccination. The sequence came from an adult in good health. The CDR3 loop reads CAWSPGTAGGELFF. The CDR3 bases are TGTGCCTGGTCTCCCGGGACAGCGGGCGGAGAACTGTTTTTT.